This passage covers 3 T cell receptor beta chains from one sample sequenced in a study of early T cells in non-severe SARS-CoV-2 infection. TCRdb fed the 5' RACE reads into MiXCR, producing one record per CDR3 protein. The table includes 60,000 to 70,000 distinct CDR3 sequences, around 4.6% detected once. The sequenced sample consisted of whole blood. The receptors were sampled from an adult who was a healthcare worker with PCR-confirmed SARS-CoV-2 infection or an uninfected control (not recorded which).

The sample holds many counts of this clonotype. The chain joins TRBV20-1 to TRBJ2-2; D is undetermined. The germline V gene encodes CDR1 DFQATT and CDR2 SNEGSKA (reference sequence). With 5 bases removed from V and 4 bases from J, the gap between germline ends came to 11 bases. This CDR3 has 13 amino acids. The CDR3, as DNA: TGCAGTGCTGCCCATAGTACCACCGGGGAGCTGTTTTTT. The encoded protein is CSAAHSTTGELFF.

This clonotype has ten or more counts. The rearrangement uses TRBV29-1 and TRBJ1-2; D perhaps matches TRBD1 (5 bases). CDR3 length: 14 residues. From germline, CDR1 is SQVTM and CDR2 ANQGSEA. The V end lost 6 bases, the J end lost 1 base, and 15 bases lay between the germline ends. The CDR3 here is CSVDEGRINYGYTF. The CDR3, as DNA: TGCAGCGTCGACGAGGGACGGATTAACTATGGCTACACCTTC.

In this sample, this clonotype turned up many times. This sequence joins TRBV14 and TRBJ2-3; D possibly matches TRBD1 or TRBD2 (6 bases each). CDR1 is SGHDN and CDR2 is FVKESK in the germline V gene. CDR3 length equals 16 residues. V dropped 4 bases and J dropped 1 base, with 15 bases sitting between them. The CDR3 region has the DNA TGTGCCAGCAGCCCCCGCTGGGGGGCTGGCACAGATACGCAGTATTTT. Translated: CASSPRWGAGTDTQYF.